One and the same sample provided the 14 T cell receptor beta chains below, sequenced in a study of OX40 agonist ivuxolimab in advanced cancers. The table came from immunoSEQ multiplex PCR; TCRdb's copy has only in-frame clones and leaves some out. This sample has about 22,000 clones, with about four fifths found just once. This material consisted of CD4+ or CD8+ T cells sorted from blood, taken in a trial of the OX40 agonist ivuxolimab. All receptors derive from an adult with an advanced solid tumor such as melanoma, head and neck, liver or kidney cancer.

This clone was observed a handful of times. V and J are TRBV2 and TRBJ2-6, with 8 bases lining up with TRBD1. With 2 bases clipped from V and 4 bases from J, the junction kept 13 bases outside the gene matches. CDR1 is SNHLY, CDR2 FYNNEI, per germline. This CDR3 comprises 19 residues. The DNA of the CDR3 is TGTGCCAGCAGTGAACTACAGGGGGGAGTACGGCTCGGGGCCAACGTCCTGACTTTC. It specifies CASSELQGGVRLGANVLTF.

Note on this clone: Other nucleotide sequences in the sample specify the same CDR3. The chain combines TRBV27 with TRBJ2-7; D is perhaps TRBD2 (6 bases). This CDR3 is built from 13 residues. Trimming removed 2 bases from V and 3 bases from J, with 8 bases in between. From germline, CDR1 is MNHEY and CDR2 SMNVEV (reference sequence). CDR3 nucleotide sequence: TGTGCCAGCAGTTTAGCGGGGAGCTACGAGCAGTACTTC. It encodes CASSLAGSYEQYF.

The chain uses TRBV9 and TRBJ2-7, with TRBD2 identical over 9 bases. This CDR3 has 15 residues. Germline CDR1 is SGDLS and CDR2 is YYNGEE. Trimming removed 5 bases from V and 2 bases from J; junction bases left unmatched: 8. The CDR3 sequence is CASSYSGSRTYEQYF. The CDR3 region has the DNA TGTGCCAGCAGTTATAGCGGGAGTCGAACCTACGAGCAGTACTTC.

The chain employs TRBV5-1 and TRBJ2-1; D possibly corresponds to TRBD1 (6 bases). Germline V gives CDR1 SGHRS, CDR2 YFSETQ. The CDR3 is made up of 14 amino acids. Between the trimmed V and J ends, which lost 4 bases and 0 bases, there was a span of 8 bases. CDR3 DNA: TGCGCCAGCAGCCAGGACAGCTCCTACAATGAGCAGTTCTTC. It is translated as CASSQDSSYNEQFF.

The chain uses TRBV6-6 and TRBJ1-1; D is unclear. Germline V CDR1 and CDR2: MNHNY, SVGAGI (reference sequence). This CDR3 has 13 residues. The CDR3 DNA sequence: TGTGAAGTGAGAAAAGGGTTGAACACTGAAGCTTTCTTT. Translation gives CEVRKGLNTEAFF.

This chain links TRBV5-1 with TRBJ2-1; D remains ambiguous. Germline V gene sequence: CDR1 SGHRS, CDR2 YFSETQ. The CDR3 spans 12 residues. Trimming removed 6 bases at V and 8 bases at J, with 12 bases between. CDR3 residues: CASKVGKDEQFF. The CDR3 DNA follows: TGCGCCAGCAAAGTAGGGAAGGATGAGCAGTTCTTC.

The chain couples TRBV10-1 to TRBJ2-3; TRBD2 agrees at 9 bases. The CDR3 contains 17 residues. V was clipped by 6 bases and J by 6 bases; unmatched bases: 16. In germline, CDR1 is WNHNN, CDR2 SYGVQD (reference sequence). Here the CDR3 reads CASRPEPLAGPTDTQYF. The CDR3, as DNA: TGCGCCAGCAGGCCCGAACCGCTAGCGGGGCCGACGGATACGCAGTATTTT.

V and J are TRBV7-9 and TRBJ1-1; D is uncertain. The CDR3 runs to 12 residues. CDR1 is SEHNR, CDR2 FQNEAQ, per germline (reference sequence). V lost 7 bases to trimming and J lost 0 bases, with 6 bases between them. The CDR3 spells CASIQMNTEAFF. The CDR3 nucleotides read TGTGCCAGCATACAGATGAACACTGAAGCTTTCTTT.

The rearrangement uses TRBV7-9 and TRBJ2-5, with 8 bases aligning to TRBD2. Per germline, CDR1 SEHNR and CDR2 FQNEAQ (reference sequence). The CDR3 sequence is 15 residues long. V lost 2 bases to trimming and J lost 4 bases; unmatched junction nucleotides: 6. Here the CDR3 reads CASSLRAGGGETQYF. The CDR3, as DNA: TGTGCCAGCAGCTTAAGGGCGGGAGGAGGAGAGACCCAGTACTTC.

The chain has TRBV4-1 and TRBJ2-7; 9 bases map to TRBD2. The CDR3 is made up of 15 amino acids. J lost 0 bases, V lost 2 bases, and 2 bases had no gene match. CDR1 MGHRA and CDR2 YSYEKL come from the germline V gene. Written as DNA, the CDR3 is TGCGCCAGCAGCCAACTAGCGGGGCCCTCCTACGAGCAGTACTTC. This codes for CASSQLAGPSYEQYF.

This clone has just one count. CDR3 loop: CASEAGGPGTQYF. For the CDR3, the DNA is TGTGCCAGCGAGGCGGGAGGGCCGGGTACGCAGTATTTT. This sequence joins TRBV6-5 and TRBJ2-3; 9 nucleotides align to TRBD2. Germline lookup yields CDR1 MNHEY and CDR2 SVGAGI. The ends lost 8 bases at V and 8 bases at J; junction bases unmatched: 8. The CDR3 consists of 13 residues.

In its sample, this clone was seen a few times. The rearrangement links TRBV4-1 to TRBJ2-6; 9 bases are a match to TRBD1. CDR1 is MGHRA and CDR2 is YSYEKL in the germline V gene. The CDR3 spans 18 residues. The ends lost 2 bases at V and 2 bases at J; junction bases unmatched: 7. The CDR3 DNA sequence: TGCGCCAGCAGCCAAAGTGGTTGGACAGGGGCTGGGGCCAACGTCCTGACTTTC. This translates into CASSQSGWTGAGANVLTF.

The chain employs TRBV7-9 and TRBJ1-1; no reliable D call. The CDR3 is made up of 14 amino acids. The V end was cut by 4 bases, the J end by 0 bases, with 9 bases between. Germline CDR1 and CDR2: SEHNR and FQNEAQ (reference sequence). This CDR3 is CASSWAEMNTEAFF. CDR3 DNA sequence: TGTGCCAGCAGCTGGGCGGAAATGAACACTGAAGCTTTCTTT.

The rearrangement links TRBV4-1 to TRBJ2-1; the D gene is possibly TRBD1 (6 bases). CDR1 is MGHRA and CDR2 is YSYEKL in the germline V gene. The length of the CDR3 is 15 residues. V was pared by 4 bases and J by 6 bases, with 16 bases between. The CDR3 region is CASSPRAGAVNEQFF. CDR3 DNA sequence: TGCGCCAGCAGCCCCCGGGCAGGGGCCGTCAATGAGCAGTTCTTC.